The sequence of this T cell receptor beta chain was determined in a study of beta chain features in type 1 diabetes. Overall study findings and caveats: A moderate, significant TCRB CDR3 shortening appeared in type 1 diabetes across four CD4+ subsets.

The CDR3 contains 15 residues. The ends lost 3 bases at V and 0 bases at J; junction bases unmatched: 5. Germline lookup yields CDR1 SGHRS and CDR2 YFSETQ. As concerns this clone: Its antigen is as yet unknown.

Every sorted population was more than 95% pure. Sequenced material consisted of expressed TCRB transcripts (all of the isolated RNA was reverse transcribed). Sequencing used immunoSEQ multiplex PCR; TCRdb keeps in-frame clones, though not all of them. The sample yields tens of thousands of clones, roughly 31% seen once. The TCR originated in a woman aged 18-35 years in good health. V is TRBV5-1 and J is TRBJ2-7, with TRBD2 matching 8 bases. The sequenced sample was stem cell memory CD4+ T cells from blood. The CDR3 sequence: CASSWGLGGSYEQYF. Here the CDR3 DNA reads TGCGCCAGCAGCTGGGGACTAGGAGGCTCCTACGAGCAGTACTTC.